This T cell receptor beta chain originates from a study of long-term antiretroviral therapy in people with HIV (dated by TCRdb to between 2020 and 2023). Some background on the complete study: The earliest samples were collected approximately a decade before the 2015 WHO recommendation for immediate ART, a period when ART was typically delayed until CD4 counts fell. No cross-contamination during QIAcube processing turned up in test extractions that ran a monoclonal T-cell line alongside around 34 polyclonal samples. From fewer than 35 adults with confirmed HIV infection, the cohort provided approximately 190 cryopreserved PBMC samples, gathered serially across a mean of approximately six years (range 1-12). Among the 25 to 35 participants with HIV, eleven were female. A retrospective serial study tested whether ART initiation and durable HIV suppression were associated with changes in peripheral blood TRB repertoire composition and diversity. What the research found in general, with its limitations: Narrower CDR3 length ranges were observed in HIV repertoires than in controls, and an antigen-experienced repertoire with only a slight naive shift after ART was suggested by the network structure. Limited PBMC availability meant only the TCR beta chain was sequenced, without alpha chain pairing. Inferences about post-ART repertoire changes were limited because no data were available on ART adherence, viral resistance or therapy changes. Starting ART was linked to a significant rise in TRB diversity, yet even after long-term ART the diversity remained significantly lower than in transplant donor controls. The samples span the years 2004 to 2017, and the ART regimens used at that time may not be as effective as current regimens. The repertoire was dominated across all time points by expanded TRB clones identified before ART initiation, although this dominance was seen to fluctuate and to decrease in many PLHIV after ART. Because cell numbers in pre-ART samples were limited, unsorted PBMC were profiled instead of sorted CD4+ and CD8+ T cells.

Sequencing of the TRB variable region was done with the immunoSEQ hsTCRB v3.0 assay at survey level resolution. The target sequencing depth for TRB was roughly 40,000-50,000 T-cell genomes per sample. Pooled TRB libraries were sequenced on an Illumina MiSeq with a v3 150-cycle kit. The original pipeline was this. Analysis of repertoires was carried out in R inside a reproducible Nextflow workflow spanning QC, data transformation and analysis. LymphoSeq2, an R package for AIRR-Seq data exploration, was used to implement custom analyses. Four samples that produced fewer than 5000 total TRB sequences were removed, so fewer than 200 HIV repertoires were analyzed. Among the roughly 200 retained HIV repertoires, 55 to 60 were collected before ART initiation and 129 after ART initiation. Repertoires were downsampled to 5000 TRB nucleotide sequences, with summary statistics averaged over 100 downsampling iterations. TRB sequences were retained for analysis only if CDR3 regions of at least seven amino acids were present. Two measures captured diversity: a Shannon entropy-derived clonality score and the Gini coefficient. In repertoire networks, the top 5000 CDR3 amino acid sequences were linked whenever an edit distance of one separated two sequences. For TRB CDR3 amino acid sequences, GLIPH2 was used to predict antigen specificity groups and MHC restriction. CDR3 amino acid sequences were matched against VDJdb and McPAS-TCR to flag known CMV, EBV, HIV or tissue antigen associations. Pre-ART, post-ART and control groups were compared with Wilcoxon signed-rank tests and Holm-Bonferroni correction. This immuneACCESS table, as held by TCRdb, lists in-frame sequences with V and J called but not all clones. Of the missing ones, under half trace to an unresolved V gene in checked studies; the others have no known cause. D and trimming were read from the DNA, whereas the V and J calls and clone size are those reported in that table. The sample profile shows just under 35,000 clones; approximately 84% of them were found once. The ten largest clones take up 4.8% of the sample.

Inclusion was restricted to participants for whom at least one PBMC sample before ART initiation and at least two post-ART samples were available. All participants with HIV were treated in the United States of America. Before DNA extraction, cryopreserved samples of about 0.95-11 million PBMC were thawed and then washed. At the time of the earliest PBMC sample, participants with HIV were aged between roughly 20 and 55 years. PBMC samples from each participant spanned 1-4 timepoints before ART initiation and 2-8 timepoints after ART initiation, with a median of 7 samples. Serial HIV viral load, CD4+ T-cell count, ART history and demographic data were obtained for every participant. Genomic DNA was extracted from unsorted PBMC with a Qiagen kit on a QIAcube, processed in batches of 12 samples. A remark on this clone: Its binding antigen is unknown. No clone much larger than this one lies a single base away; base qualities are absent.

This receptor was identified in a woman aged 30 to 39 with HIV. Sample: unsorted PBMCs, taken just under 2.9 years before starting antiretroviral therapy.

The nucleotide sequence reads TGTGCCAGCAGTGACTTGGAGTTTGAGGGCACAGATACGCAGTATTTT. Its translation reads: CASSDLEFEGTDTQYF. This sequence uses TRBV25-1 and TRBJ2-3, with the D gene too uncertain to name. According to the germline V gene, CDR1 reads MGHDK and CDR2 reads SYGVNS. The CDR3, cysteine through phenylalanine, is 16 amino acids long. This entry keeps only the CDR3 DNA: 48 bases, framed from base 1. The germline ends are 14 bases apart after V is trimmed by 3 bases and J by 1 base.